The T cell receptor (beta chain) under discussion was sequenced for a study of early T cells in non-severe SARS-CoV-2 infection. Study-wide context: Sequencing input comprised bulk RNA from unsorted whole blood; chain pairing was not available. The study's findings and limits: Matches to VDJdb favored anti-spike CD8 responses and missed private and CD4 specificities.

Germline V gene sequence: CDR1 DFQATT, CDR2 SNEGSKA (reference sequence). V was cut by 1 base and J by 1 base, with 6 bases left in between. This CDR3 has 13 residues. This clonotype was detected only a few times. Its antigen is undetermined. Unique molecular identifiers (one per individual cDNA molecule) were attached. One entry per CDR3 protein results from TCRdb running MiXCR on the 5' RACE reads. This sample has tens of thousands of distinct CDR3 sequences; approximately 12% occur once, and the top ten carry over 1%. This chain links TRBV20-1 with TRBJ2-3; D is unclear. The clonotype was recovered from an adult who was a healthcare worker with PCR-confirmed SARS-CoV-2 infection or an uninfected control (not recorded which). The donor label of this sample is uncertain. Sample: whole blood, taken at baseline. CDR3 sequence: CSARADRTDTQYF. The CDR3 nucleotides read TGCAGTGCTAGAGCCGATCGCACAGATACGCAGTATTTT.